Presented here are 4 T cell receptor beta chains from one specimen sequenced in a study of immune evolution from preneoplasia to lung adenocarcinoma. The data were produced by immunoSEQ multiplex PCR, yet TCRdb's version contains in-frame clones alone and is incomplete. Altogether several thousand clones are present, 86% being singletons, with the ten largest covering 3.2%. Sequencing used FFPE minimally invasive lung adenocarcinoma tissue. The receptors were gathered from a person between 70 and 80 years old with lung adenocarcinoma.

A few counts support this clone. CDR3 bases: TGTGCCAGCAGCTTCGGGGTAGACGGGGCTTCCCTGCATTTT. This translates into CASSFGVDGASLHF. The chain recombines TRBV5-4 with TRBJ1-5; TRBD1 is a possible D gene (5 bases). V lost 2 bases, J lost 15 bases, and 21 bases lay in between. The CDR3 is 14 residues long. Germline assignment: CDR1 SGHNT and CDR2 YYREEE (reference sequence).

The CDR3 sequence: CASSSSGTGAWGLYF. CDR3 DNA sequence: TGTGCCAGCAGCTCCTCGGGCACAGGGGCTTGGGGACTGTACTTC. The chain combines TRBV5-6 with TRBJ2-7, with D possibly being TRBD1 (7 bases). Germline V gene data show CDR1 as SGHDT and CDR2 as YYEEEE. There are 15 residues in the CDR3. Trimming shortened V by 3 bases and J by 12 bases, and 25 bases separated the two germline ends.

V gene TRBV14 combines with J gene TRBJ2-1; 11 bases fit TRBD2. J gave up 10 bases and V 3 bases, and 2 bases lay outside the gene matches. CDR1 and CDR2 (germline): SGHDN, FVKESK. This CDR3 contains 13 residues. The DNA for the CDR3 is TGTGCCAGCAGCCAGGGGACTAGCGGAGAGCAGTTCTTC. Translating gives CASSQGTSGEQFF.

The J gene is TRBJ1-5, the V gene TRBV30; maybe TRBD1 (5 bases). Germline assignment: CDR1 GTSNPN and CDR2 SVGIG (reference sequence). Between the trimmed V and J ends, which lost 2 bases and 5 bases, there was a span of 13 bases. The CDR3 totals 14 residues. CDR3 sequence reads: CAWSSYPGDQPQHF. Here the CDR3 DNA reads TGTGCCTGGAGTTCGTATCCGGGGGATCAGCCCCAGCATTTT.